These 29 T cell receptor beta chains originate from one sample sequenced in a study of blood T cell repertoires in COVID-19. TCRdb keeps only in-frame clones here, not all; method: immunoSEQ multiplex PCR. Of hundreds of thousands of clones detected, about 82% appear once; the ten largest clones hold over 2%. Input material: PBMCs or T cells enriched from blood (not recorded which). These receptors were obtained from a woman aged 50 to 60 who had recovered from COVID-19.

This rearrangement joins TRBV18 to TRBJ1-2; TRBD1 might be the D (5 bases). With 3 bases removed from V and 4 bases from J, the gap between germline ends came to 15 bases. Germline V gene sequence: CDR1 KGHSH, CDR2 LQKENI. The length of the CDR3 is 15 residues. The DNA of the CDR3 is TGTGCCAGCTCACCGTCCGTCGACAGCATCTATGGCTACACCTTC. This codes for CASSPSVDSIYGYTF.

J is TRBJ1-2 and V is TRBV18; the D is unclear. The germline V gene encodes CDR1 KGHSH and CDR2 LQKENI. Trimming cost V 6 bases and J 8 bases, with 10 bases left between them. The CDR3 spans 11 residues. CDR3 DNA sequence: TGTGCCAGCTCCCCGGGTTCAGGCTACACCTTC. This translates into CASSPGSGYTF.

This chain uses TRBV15 with TRBJ2-7; maybe TRBD2 (6 bases). Trimming left V 5 bases short and J 0 bases short, with 14 bases between. Germline V lookup: CDR1 LNHNV, CDR2 YYDKDF (reference sequence). The CDR3 sequence is 15 residues long. The CDR3 region is CATSEEGTSSYEQYF. CDR3 nucleotide sequence: TGTGCCACCAGCGAGGAGGGGACCAGCTCCTACGAGCAGTACTTC.

This chain uses TRBV5-1 with TRBJ2-5, with 11 bases identical to TRBD2. CDR1 is SGHRS, CDR2 YFSETQ, per germline. V lost 6 bases and J lost 9; bases outside the gene matches: 7. The CDR3 totals 13 residues. In nucleotides, the CDR3 is TGCGCCAGCAAACAGACTAGCGGGACTTCCCAGTACTTC. This codes for CASKQTSGTSQYF.

CDR3 nucleotide sequence: TGTGCCAGCAGCTTAATAACAGGGAGTAATGAAAAACTGTTTTTT. Encoded protein: CASSLITGSNEKLFF. The chain employs TRBV7-9 and TRBJ1-4; D is possibly TRBD1 (6 bases). Germline V CDR1 and CDR2: SEHNR, FQNEAQ (reference sequence). V lost 2 bases and J 4 bases, leaving 11 bases between the germline ends. The CDR3 is 15 residues long.

The chain employs TRBV12-5 and TRBJ2-2; D is undetermined. This CDR3 is built from 15 residues. Trimming pared 0 bases from V and 4 bases from J, leaving 9 bases between. In germline, CDR1 is LGHNT, CDR2 FRNRAP. CDR3 DNA: TGTGCTAGTGGTTTGGTCCAGCCGGGCACCGGGGAGCTGTTTTTT. It translates to CASGLVQPGTGELFF.

J is TRBJ2-7 and V is TRBV28, with 9 bases lining up with TRBD2. From germline, CDR1 is MDHEN and CDR2 SYDVKM. This CDR3 contains 16 residues. J gave up 0 bases and V 6 bases, and 9 bases lay outside the gene matches. The CDR3 here is CASSHILAGLSYEQYF. In DNA, the CDR3 is TGTGCCAGCAGCCATATACTAGCGGGCCTCTCCTACGAGCAGTACTTC. The full variable domain, with the rest looked up from reference TRBV28 and TRBJ2-7, is DVKVTQSSRYLVKRTGEKVFLECVQDMDHENMFWYRQDPGLGLRLIYFSYDVKMKEKGDIPEGYSVSREKKERFSLILESASTNQTSMYLCASSHILAGLSYEQYFGPGTRLTVT.

The rearrangement joins TRBV28 to TRBJ1-5; 7 bases line up with TRBD1. CDR3 length equals 15 residues. J was trimmed by 3 bases and V by 6 bases; bases with no gene match: 8. Looked up from germline, CDR1 is MDHEN and CDR2 is SYDVKM. CDR3 sequence (DNA): TGTGCCAGCAGCACCGGGACAGTTAACAATCAGCCCCAGCATTTT. This sequence encodes CASSTGTVNNQPQHF. The variable domain in full, completed from reference TRBV28 and TRBJ1-5, reads DVKVTQSSRYLVKRTGEKVFLECVQDMDHENMFWYRQDPGLGLRLIYFSYDVKMKEKGDIPEGYSVSREKKERFSLILESASTNQTSMYLCASSTGTVNNQPQHFGDGTRLSIL.

The V gene is TRBV12-3 or TRBV12-4, the J gene TRBJ2-1; D ambiguous. CDR3 length equals 12 residues. V gave up 3 bases and J gave up 6 bases, with 6 bases separating them. The CDR3 DNA reads TGTGCCAGCAGTTTGAACAGCAATGAGCAGTTCTTC. It is translated as CASSLNSNEQFF.

The genes are TRBV5-1 and TRBJ1-5, with 7 bases aligning to TRBD1. Germline lookup yields CDR1 SGHRS and CDR2 YFSETQ. The CDR3 totals 15 residues. V lost 1 base and J lost 6; bases outside the gene matches: 7. CDR3 amino acids: CASSLLPGQSQPQHF. The CDR3 DNA reads TGCGCCAGCAGCTTGCTCCCGGGACAGAGTCAGCCCCAGCATTTT.

This clone was counted only a few times. This chain links TRBV14 with TRBJ2-5, with TRBD1 matching 7 bases. V trimming: 3 bases; J trimming: 2 bases; junction bases outside the gene matches: 3. CDR1 is SGHDN, CDR2 FVKESK, per germline. This CDR3 spans 14 amino acids. The CDR3 spells CASSQRQGQETQYF. CDR3 in DNA: TGTGCCAGCAGCCAGCGACAGGGTCAAGAGACCCAGTACTTC.

The chain recombines TRBV3-1 (or the pseudogene TRBV3-2) with TRBJ2-7, with 8 bases identical to TRBD1. The germline V gene encodes CDR1 LGHDT and CDR2 YNNKEL (reference sequence). The J segment lost 7 bases and the V segment lost 5 bases, leaving 16 bases of the junction unmatched. The CDR3 has 16 residues. The CDR3 is CASSSARRQGCREQYF. The CDR3 nucleotides are TGTGCCAGCAGCTCCGCCAGGAGACAGGGGTGTCGGGAGCAGTACTTC.

This chain uses TRBV6-5 with TRBJ1-5; no definite D call. This CDR3 is built from 13 residues. Deletions cut 7 bases from V and 4 bases from J, with 11 bases between. Germline loops: CDR1 MNHEY, CDR2 SVGAGI. This chain's CDR3 is CASIVAVNQPQHF. The CDR3 nucleotides are TGTGCCAGCATAGTCGCGGTTAATCAGCCCCAGCATTTT.

The rearrangement joins TRBV9 to TRBJ1-2; 9 bases are a match to TRBD1. Germline lookup yields CDR1 SGDLS and CDR2 YYNGEE. The CDR3 covers 15 residues. V was clipped by 0 bases and J by 8 bases; unmatched bases: 8. The CDR3 coding sequence is TGTGCCAGCAGCGTAGAAGGTACAGGGGGCAAGGGCTACACCTTC. Protein sequence: CASSVEGTGGKGYTF.

The chain carries TRBV15 and TRBJ2-5; D may be TRBD2 (6 bases). Trimming shortened V by 0 bases and J by 5 bases, and 10 bases separated the two germline ends. This CDR3 is 14 amino acids long. CDR1 and CDR2 (germline): LNHNV, YYDKDF (reference sequence). CDR3 residues: CATSRDRGSETQYF. CDR3 sequence (DNA): TGTGCCACCAGCAGAGATCGGGGGTCGGAGACCCAGTACTTC.

This chain links TRBV29-1 with TRBJ1-2; 8 nucleotides agree with TRBD1. J lost 4 bases, V lost 7 bases, and 5 bases had no gene match. Germline loops: CDR1 SQVTM, CDR2 ANQGSEA. This CDR3 has 12 residues. CDR3 DNA: TGCAGCGCCGCACAGGGGGGCTATGGCTACACCTTC. Translating it yields CSAAQGGYGYTF.

This sequence joins TRBV5-4 and TRBJ2-2; 10 nucleotides match TRBD1. The CDR3 runs 15 residues. The trim removed 4 bases at V and 7 bases at J, leaving 7 bases unmatched. The germline CDR1 and CDR2 sequences are SGHNT and YYREEE (reference sequence). CDR3: CASSLRDRGHGELFF. The CDR3 DNA reads as TGTGCCAGCAGCCTCAGGGACAGGGGACACGGGGAGCTGTTTTTT.

The V gene is TRBV12-5, the J gene TRBJ1-2; D not resolved. The CDR3 has 12 amino acids. Germline loops: CDR1 LGHNT, CDR2 FRNRAP. With 1 base removed from V and 4 bases from J, the gap between germline ends came to 4 bases. In DNA, the CDR3 is TGTGCTAGTGGTTTGGGGAGCTATGGCTACACCTTC. Its protein product is CASGLGSYGYTF. Filled out from reference TRBV12-5 and TRBJ1-2, the complete variable domain reads DARVTQTPRHKVTEMGQEVTMRCQPILGHNTVFWYRQTMMQGLELLAYFRNRAPLDDSGMPKDRFSAEMPDATLATLKIQPSEPRDSAVYFCASGLGSYGYTFGSGTRLTVV.

This chain uses TRBV4-1 with TRBJ2-1, with TRBD2 matching over 11 bases. Trimming took 1 base from V and 11 from J; bases not matched to a gene: 4. The germline V gene has CDR1 MGHRA and CDR2 YSYEKL. The CDR3 sequence is 14 residues long. Here the CDR3 reads CASSQVGLAGKQFF. In nucleotides, the CDR3 is TGCGCCAGCAGCCAAGTCGGACTAGCGGGTAAGCAGTTCTTC.

This clone was picked up a small number of times. This chain connects TRBV27 to TRBJ2-5, with 13 bases identical to TRBD2. Germline V gives CDR1 MNHEY, CDR2 SMNVEV (reference sequence). The V and J ends lost 5 bases and 0 bases, in that order; junction bases with no gene match: 6. There are 17 residues in the CDR3. The DNA of the CDR3 is TGTGCCAGCAGTCCCCTGACTAGCGGGGGGTACCAAGAGACCCAGTACTTC. It is translated as CASSPLTSGGYQETQYF.

This clone was counted between two and nine times. This chain joins TRBV27 and TRBJ1-1; 8 bases map to TRBD1. The CDR3 extends over 16 amino acids. In germline, CDR1 is MNHEY, CDR2 SMNVEV (reference sequence). V was pared by 5 bases and J by 1 base, with 9 bases of the junction left unmatched. In DNA, the CDR3 is TGTGCCAGCAGTGTCAGGGGGCAGCGGCGGAACACTGAAGCTTTCTTT. The encoded protein is CASSVRGQRRNTEAFF.

This clone was counted only a few times. This sequence joins TRBV5-4 and TRBJ1-1, with D possibly matching TRBD1 (5 bases). The CDR3 loop spans 14 amino acids. Germline assignment: CDR1 SGHNT and CDR2 YYREEE (reference sequence). The germline V and J ends were trimmed by 4 bases and 2 bases, with 12 bases remaining between them. Here the CDR3 reads CASSLGGTNTEAFF. CDR3 sequence (DNA): TGTGCCAGCAGCCTGGGGGGGACTAACACTGAAGCTTTCTTT.

CDR3 bases: TGTGCCAGCGGAACAGCCTTTGGAAACACCATATATTTT. Protein product: CASGTAFGNTIYF. The J gene is TRBJ1-3, the V gene TRBV2, with D unresolved. V was cut by 8 bases and J by 3 bases, with 11 bases left in between. There are 13 residues in the CDR3. Germline V gene sequence: CDR1 SNHLY, CDR2 FYNNEI. Full variable domain (outside the CDR3, taken from reference TRBV2 and TRBJ1-3): EPEVTQTPSHQVTQMGQEVILRCVPISNHLYFYWYRQILGQKVEFLVSFYNNEISEKSEIFDDQFSVERPDGSNFTLKIRSTKLEDSAMYFCASGTAFGNTIYFGEGSWLTVV.

The V and J genes are TRBV7-9 and TRBJ1-3, with D uncertain. Germline loops: CDR1 SEHNR, CDR2 FQNEAQ (reference sequence). This CDR3 is 14 amino acids long. V lost 5 bases, J lost 3 bases, and 11 bases lay in between. The CDR3 DNA follows: TGTGCCAGCAGCATAAGAGGGTTTGGAAACACCATATATTTT. Translation: CASSIRGFGNTIYF.

The DNA for the CDR3 is TGTGCCAGCAGCACCGGACAGGGCGGCACTGAAGCTTTCTTT. The encoded protein is CASSTGQGGTEAFF. The V call is TRBV11-3, the J call TRBJ1-1; 8 bases map to TRBD1. Germline V gives CDR1 SGHNT, CDR2 YENEEA. The CDR3 consists of 14 residues. With V trimmed by 5 bases and J by 4 bases, 6 bases remained unmatched.

With regard to this clone: The same CDR3 also results from other DNA sequences found in this sample. The chain combines TRBV28 with TRBJ2-7, with 7 bases lining up with TRBD1. The CDR3 totals 14 residues. The J segment lost 0 bases and the V segment lost 5 bases, leaving 4 bases of the junction unmatched. From germline, CDR1 is MDHEN and CDR2 SYDVKM. The chain's CDR3 is CASSPDRVSYEQYF. The CDR3 coding sequence is TGTGCCAGCAGTCCAGACAGGGTCTCCTACGAGCAGTACTTC. The full variable domain, with the rest looked up from reference TRBV28 and TRBJ2-7, is DVKVTQSSRYLVKRTGEKVFLECVQDMDHENMFWYRQDPGLGLRLIYFSYDVKMKEKGDIPEGYSVSREKKERFSLILESASTNQTSMYLCASSPDRVSYEQYFGPGTRLTVT.

This chain links TRBV30 with TRBJ1-1, with 7 bases identical to TRBD1. Looked up from germline, CDR1 is GTSNPN and CDR2 is SVGIG (reference sequence). The junction had 3 bases not matched to a gene; V was cut back by 6 bases and J by 5 bases. The CDR3 extends over 11 amino acids. CDR3 sequence: CACGRGTEAFF. The CDR3 region has the DNA TGTGCCTGCGGCAGGGGGACTGAAGCTTTCTTT. Full variable domain (missing parts from reference TRBV30 and TRBJ1-1): SQTIHQWPATLVQPVGSPLSLECTVEGTSNPNLYWYRQAAGRGLQLLFYSVGIGQISSEVPQNLSASRPQDRQFILSSKKLLLSDSGFYLCACGRGTEAFFGQGTRLTVV.

The chain recombines TRBV5-4 with TRBJ2-5; 8 positions agree with TRBD2. The CDR3 sequence is 17 residues long. From germline, CDR1 is SGHNT and CDR2 YYREEE (reference sequence). V trimming: 4 bases; J trimming: 5 bases; junction bases outside the gene matches: 16. CDR3 region: CASSPYELAVVAETQYF. Written as DNA, the CDR3 is TGTGCCAGCAGCCCCTACGAACTAGCGGTCGTGGCCGAGACCCAGTACTTC.

The chain carries TRBV6-5 and TRBJ2-7; 15 bases agree with TRBD2. Trimming took 7 bases from V and 4 from J; bases not matched to a gene: 5. This CDR3 comprises 15 residues. Germline V CDR1 and CDR2: MNHEY, SVGAGI. The CDR3 here is CASTRTSGGGYEQYF. The CDR3, as DNA: TGTGCCAGCACCCGGACTAGCGGGGGGGGGTACGAGCAGTACTTC.